This T cell receptor (beta chain) was recorded in a study of PD-L1 blockade in urothelial cancer. Overall study context: Prior chemotherapy ranged from 0 to 3 regimens per patient. Analysis of blood occurred 3 weeks (second dose) and 6 weeks after treatment start. Blood-derived samples held a median about 130,000 T cells.

The CDR3 runs 13 residues. Germline CDR1 is PRHDT and CDR2 is FYEKMQ (reference sequence). V was pared by 7 bases and J by 7 bases, with 14 bases between. Produced via immunoSEQ multiplex PCR; TCRdb's table is partial and in-frame only. The sample lists some 35,000 clones, 90% occurring once. The chain has TRBV13 and TRBJ2-1; no reliable D call. The material sequenced was PBMCs, taken around atezolizumab (anti-PD-L1) treatment. This sequence was found in an older man with urothelial cancer. CDR3 in amino acids: CASTLEVSNEQFF. The CDR3 DNA reads as TGTGCCAGCACCCTAGAGGTATCGAATGAGCAGTTCTTC.